This entry features one T cell receptor (beta chain) sequence. Its antigen remains unknown. Unmatched junction bases numbered 16, after V lost 3 bases and J lost 11 bases. Germline assignment: CDR1 MDHEN and CDR2 SYDVKM. CDR3 length: 17 amino acids. This sample was included in a study of CD4 T cells in relation to SARS-CoV-2 and coronaviruses. General study results and limits: Pre-pandemic and post-infection samples never came from the same donor. SARS-CoV-2-driven expansion was significantly weaker in crossreactive than monoreactive clones.

Sequencing used immunoSEQ multiplex PCR; TCRdb keeps in-frame clones, though not all of them. The sample consists of approximately 70,000 clones, roughly 93% of them appearing once. CD4+ T cells from unexposed donors were obtained before the COVID-19 pandemic (2011-2018). Naive and memory CD4+ T cells were separated from cryopreserved PBMCs. The sequence was obtained from a human donor in good health. This chain joins TRBV28 and TRBJ1-1; 12 nucleotides match TRBD1. Source material: naive CD4+ T cells from PBMCs. As to subset: naive CD4+ T cells isolated by negative enrichment. CDR3: CASSFPTIGTGGVRAFF. CDR3 DNA sequence: TGTGCCAGCAGTTTCCCTACCATAGGGACAGGGGGCGTGCGGGCTTTCTTT.